This T cell receptor beta chain was captured in a study of T cell responses to AZD1222 COVID-19 vaccine. There are 15 residues in the CDR3. Trimming cost V 1 base and J 7 bases, with 13 bases left between them. The germline gives CDR1 SGHAT, CDR2 FQNNGV. Profiling relied on immunoSEQ multiplex PCR, and the TCRdb table lists in-frame clones only, not all of them. The table has around 99,000 clones, around nine tenths seen once. In the case of this clone: What it binds is not known.

General observations from the study: Mostly white British, mostly female donors; authors suggested clonal diversity may be underestimated. Without day 14 samples, only post-peak T cell repertoires were studied. After two AZD1222 doses, spike-specific TCR breadth and depth rose versus day 0.

Sample: peripheral blood, taken 28 days after the second AZD1222 dose. The V and J genes are TRBV11-2 and TRBJ1-4; tentative D call: TRBD1 (5 bases). The source is an adult who received the AZD1222 COVID-19 vaccine. In DNA, the CDR3 is TGTGCCAGCAGCTTAGGGGGGGTACTCGGTGAAAAACTGTTTTTT. It encodes CASSLGGVLGEKLFF.